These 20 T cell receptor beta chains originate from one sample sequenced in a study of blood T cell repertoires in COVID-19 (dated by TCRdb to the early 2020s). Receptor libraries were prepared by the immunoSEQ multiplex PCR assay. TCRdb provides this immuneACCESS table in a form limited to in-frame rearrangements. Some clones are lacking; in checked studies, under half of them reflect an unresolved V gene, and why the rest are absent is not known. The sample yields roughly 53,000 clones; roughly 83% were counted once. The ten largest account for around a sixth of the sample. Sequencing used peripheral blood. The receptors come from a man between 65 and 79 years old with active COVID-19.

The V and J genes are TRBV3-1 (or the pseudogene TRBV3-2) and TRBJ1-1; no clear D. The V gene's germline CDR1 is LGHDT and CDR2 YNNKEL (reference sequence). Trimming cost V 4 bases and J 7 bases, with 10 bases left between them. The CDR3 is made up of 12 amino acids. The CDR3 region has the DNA TGTGCCAGCAGCCTACTAACCAATGAAGCTTTCTTT. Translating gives CASSLLTNEAFF.

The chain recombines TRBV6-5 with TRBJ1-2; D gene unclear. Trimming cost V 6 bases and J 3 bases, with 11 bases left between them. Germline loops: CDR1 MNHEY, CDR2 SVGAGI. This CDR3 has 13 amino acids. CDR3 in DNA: TGTGCCAGCAGACCTACAGTGGACTATGGCTACACCTTC. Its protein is CASRPTVDYGYTF.

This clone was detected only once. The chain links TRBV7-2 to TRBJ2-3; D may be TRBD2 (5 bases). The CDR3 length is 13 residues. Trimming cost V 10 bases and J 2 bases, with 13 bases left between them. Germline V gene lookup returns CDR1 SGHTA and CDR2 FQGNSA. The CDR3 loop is CAIGERYTDTQYF. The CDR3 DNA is TGTGCCATCGGCGAGCGGTACACAGATACGCAGTATTTT.

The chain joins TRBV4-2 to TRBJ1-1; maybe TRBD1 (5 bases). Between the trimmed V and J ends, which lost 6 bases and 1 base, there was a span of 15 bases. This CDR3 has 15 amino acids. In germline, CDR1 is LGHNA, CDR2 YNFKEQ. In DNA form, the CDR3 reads TGTGCCAGCAGACCCTACCTGGGGGGGAACACTGAAGCTTTCTTT. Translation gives CASRPYLGGNTEAFF.

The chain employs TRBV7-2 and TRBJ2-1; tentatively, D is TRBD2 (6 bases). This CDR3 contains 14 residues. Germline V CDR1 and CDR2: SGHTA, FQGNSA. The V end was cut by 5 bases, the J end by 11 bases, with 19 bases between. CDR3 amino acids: CASSLGRSQRQQFF. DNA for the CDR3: TGTGCCAGCAGCCTGGGGAGGTCGCAGCGGCAGCAGTTCTTC.

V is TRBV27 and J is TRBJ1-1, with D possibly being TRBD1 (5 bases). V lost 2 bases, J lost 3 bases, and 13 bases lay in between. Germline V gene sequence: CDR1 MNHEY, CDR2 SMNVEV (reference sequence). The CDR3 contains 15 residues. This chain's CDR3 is CASSLRGIGDTEAFF. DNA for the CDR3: TGTGCCAGCAGTTTACGGGGGATCGGGGACACTGAAGCTTTCTTT.

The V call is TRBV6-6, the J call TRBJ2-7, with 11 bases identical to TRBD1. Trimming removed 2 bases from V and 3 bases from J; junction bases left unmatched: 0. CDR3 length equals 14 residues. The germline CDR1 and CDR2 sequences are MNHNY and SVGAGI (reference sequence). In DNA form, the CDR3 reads TGTGCCAGCAGTTACGGGACAGGGGGCTACGAGCAGTACTTC. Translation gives CASSYGTGGYEQYF.

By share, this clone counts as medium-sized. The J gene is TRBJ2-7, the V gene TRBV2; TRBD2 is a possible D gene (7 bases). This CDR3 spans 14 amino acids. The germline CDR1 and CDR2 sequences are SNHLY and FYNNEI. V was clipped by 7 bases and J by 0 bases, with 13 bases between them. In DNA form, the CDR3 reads TGTGCCAGCACCCAAGGGGGGGGCTCCTACGAGCAGTACTTC. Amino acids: CASTQGGGSYEQYF.

The CDR3 loop is CASSLRFRGQEATDTQYF. The CDR3 DNA reads TGTGCCAGCAGCTTACGTTTTAGGGGACAGGAAGCCACAGATACGCAGTATTTT. The rearrangement joins TRBV7-2 to TRBJ2-3, with 8 bases lining up with TRBD1. The CDR3 sequence is 18 residues long. The V gene end was trimmed by 2 bases and the J gene end by 2 bases; junction bases not matched to a gene: 12. Germline V CDR1 and CDR2: SGHTA, FQGNSA.

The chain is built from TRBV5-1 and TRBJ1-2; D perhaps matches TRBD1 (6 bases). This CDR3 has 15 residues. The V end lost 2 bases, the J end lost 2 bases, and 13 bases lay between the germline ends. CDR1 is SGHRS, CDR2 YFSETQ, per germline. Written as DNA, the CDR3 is TGCGCCAGCAGCTTAGACGACAGGCGGAACTATGGCTACACCTTC. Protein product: CASSLDDRRNYGYTF.

In nucleotides, the CDR3 is TGTGCCAGCAGCGCCGGGGGAGATACGCAGTATTTT. This sequence encodes CASSAGGDTQYF. The chain has TRBV5-4 and TRBJ2-3; a weak D match, TRBD2 (6 bases). V was clipped by 4 bases and J by 5 bases, with 8 bases between them. This CDR3 has 12 residues. Germline CDR1 reads SGHNT; CDR2 reads YYREEE (reference sequence).

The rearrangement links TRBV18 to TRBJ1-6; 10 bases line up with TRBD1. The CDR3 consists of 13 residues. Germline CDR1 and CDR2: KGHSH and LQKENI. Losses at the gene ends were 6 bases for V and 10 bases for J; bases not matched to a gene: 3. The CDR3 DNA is TGTGCCAGCTCGGACAGGGGGGACTCACCCCTCCACTTT. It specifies CASSDRGDSPLHF. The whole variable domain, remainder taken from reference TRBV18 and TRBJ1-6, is NAGVMQNPRHLVRRRGQEARLRCSPMKGHSHVYWYRQLPEEGLKFMVYLQKENIIDESGMPKERFSAEFPKEGPSILRIQQVVRGDSAAYFCASSDRGDSPLHFGNGTRLTVT.

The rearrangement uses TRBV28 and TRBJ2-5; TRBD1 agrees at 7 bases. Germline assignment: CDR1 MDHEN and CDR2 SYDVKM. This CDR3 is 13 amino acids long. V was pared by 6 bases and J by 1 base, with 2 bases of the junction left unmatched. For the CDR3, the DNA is TGTGCCAGCAGGACAGGGCCCCAAGAGACCCAGTACTTC. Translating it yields CASRTGPQETQYF.

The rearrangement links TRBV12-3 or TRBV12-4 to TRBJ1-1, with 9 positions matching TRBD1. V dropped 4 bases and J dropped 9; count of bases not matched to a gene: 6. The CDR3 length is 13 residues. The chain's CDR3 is CASSWEGQGQAFF. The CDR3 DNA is TGTGCCAGCAGTTGGGAGGGACAGGGTCAAGCTTTCTTT.

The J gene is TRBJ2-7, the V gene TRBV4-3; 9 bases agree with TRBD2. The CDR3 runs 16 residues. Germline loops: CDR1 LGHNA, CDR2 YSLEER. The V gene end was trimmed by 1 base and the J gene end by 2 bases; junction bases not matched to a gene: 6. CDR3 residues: CASSQVSGSGPYEQYF. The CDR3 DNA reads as TGCGCCAGCAGCCAAGTTAGCGGGAGCGGACCCTACGAGCAGTACTTC.

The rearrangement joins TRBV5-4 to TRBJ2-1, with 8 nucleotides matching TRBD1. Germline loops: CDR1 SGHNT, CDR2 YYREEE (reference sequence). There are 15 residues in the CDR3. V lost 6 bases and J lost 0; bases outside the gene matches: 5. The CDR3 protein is CASTETGDSYNEQFF. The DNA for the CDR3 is TGTGCCAGCACCGAGACAGGGGACTCCTACAATGAGCAGTTCTTC.

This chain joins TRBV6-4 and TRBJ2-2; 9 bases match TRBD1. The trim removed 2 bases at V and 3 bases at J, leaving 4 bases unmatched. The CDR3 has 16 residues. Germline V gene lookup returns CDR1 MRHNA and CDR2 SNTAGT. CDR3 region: CASSDQGQGYTGELFF. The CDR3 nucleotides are TGTGCCAGCAGTGACCAGGGACAGGGTTACACCGGGGAGCTGTTTTTT.

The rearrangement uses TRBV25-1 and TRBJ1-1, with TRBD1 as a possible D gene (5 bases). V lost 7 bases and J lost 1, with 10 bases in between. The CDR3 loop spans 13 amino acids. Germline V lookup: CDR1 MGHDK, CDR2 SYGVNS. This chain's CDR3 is CASTPTGNTEAFF. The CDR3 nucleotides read TGTGCCAGCACCCCTACAGGGAACACTGAAGCTTTCTTT.

The CDR3 is CASSPPIETYEQYF. CDR3 nucleotide sequence: TGTGCCAGCTCACCACCGATCGAGACCTACGAGCAGTACTTC. This chain links TRBV18 with TRBJ2-7; D is unresolved. V was cut by 0 bases and J by 2 bases, with 8 bases left in between. The germline V gene encodes CDR1 KGHSH and CDR2 LQKENI. This CDR3 is 14 amino acids long.

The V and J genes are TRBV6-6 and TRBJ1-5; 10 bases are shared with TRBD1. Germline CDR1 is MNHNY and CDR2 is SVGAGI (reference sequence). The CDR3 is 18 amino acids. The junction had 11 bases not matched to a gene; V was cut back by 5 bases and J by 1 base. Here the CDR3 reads CASSPTGGVRFSNQPQHF. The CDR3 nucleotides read TGTGCCAGCAGTCCGACAGGGGGCGTCCGTTTCAGCAATCAGCCCCAGCATTTT.